This T cell receptor (beta chain) was identified in a study of T cell clonality in common variable immunodeficiency. Notes on the study in general: CVID patient heterogeneity limited repertoire-clinical complication correlations.

The length of the CDR3 is 13 residues. Losses at the gene ends were 7 bases for V and 4 bases for J; bases not matched to a gene: 7. Germline V gene sequence: CDR1 DFQATT, CDR2 SNEGSKA (reference sequence). Clones were read by immunoSEQ multiplex PCR, and TCRdb kept only the in-frame ones, dropping some. Altogether some 60,000 clones were found in the sample, and no singletons occur. Most patients and controls had Caucasian heritage. This clone was counted at least ten times. Its antigen is unknown. The read ends 3 residues shy of where the CDR3 ends; the end is completed using the germline J gene. Sequences were obtained from peripheral blood mononuclear cells. This rearrangement joins TRBV20-1 to TRBJ2-1, with 7 bases identical to TRBD2. This TCR was recovered from a person aged 18-70 years in good health. The CDR3 reads CSGAGVRYNEQFF. CDR3 DNA, as far as it was read: TGCAGTGGGGCGGGAGTCCGATACAATGAG.